One and the same sample provided the 9 T cell receptor beta chains below, sequenced in a study of radiotherapy plus CTLA-4 blockade in lung cancer. Produced via immunoSEQ multiplex PCR; TCRdb's table is partial and in-frame only. This sample yields some 34,000 clones, of which over 55% are seen a single time; approximately 10% belongs to the top ten. The sequencing used peripheral blood, collected from a patient treated with radiotherapy plus ipilimumab. These receptor sequences come from a human donor with non-small cell lung cancer who had stable disease on radiotherapy plus ipilimumab.

This rearrangement joins TRBV7-9 to TRBJ1-5; D possibly corresponds to TRBD1 (6 bases). CDR1 and CDR2 from the germline V gene are SEHNR and FQNEAQ (reference sequence). With 5 bases removed from V and 0 bases from J, the gap between germline ends came to 8 bases. The CDR3 totals 14 residues. CDR3 nucleotide sequence: TGTGCCAGCAGCAAGGACAGTAGCAATCAGCCCCAGCATTTT. Translation: CASSKDSSNQPQHF.

In this sample, this clone turned up a few times. DNA for the CDR3: TGCAGCGTCTCCCGGGGGAACACTGAAGCTTTCTTT. This translates into CSVSRGNTEAFF. The rearrangement links TRBV29-1 to TRBJ1-1, with D unresolved. V shed 6 bases and J shed 1 base, with 9 bases lying between them. The CDR3 loop spans 12 amino acids. Looked up from germline, CDR1 is SQVTM and CDR2 is ANQGSEA.

The J gene is TRBJ2-5, the V gene TRBV5-8; 11 nucleotides line up with TRBD1. CDR1 is SGHTS, CDR2 YDEGEE, per germline. The CDR3 is 14 amino acids. With V trimmed by 4 bases and J by 4 bases, 3 bases remained unmatched. This CDR3 is CASSPGTGGETQYF. CDR3 DNA: TGTGCCAGCAGCCCAGGGACAGGGGGAGAGACCCAGTACTTC.

This chain connects TRBV30 to TRBJ1-1, with D maybe TRBD1 (6 bases). Trimming stripped 4 bases from V and 4 bases from J, with 16 bases between. CDR1 and CDR2 from the germline V gene are GTSNPN and SVGIG (reference sequence). This CDR3 has 14 residues. Here the CDR3 reads CAWTTNRVGTEAFF. In nucleotides, the CDR3 is TGTGCCTGGACCACTAACAGGGTGGGCACTGAAGCTTTCTTT.

This clone was observed a handful of times. V gene TRBV27 combines with J gene TRBJ1-1; no firm D call. Trimming took 6 bases from V and 3 from J, leaving 5 bases between them. This CDR3 spans 11 amino acids. Germline V gene data show CDR1 as MNHEY and CDR2 as SMNVEV (reference sequence). CDR3 DNA: TGTGCCAGCAGGTCCTACACTGAAGCTTTCTTT. It specifies CASRSYTEAFF.

This clone was counted once. The chain recombines TRBV7-3 with TRBJ2-2; tentatively, D is TRBD1 (7 bases). The V gene's germline CDR1 is SGHTA and CDR2 FQGTGA. Deletions cut 1 base from V and 0 bases from J, with 18 bases between. This CDR3 comprises 19 residues. DNA of the CDR3: TGTGCCAGCAGCTTAAAGCGGGCGGGACAGACCGCGAACACCGGGGAGCTGTTTTTT. It yields the protein CASSLKRAGQTANTGELFF.

This clone was detected only a few times. The genes are TRBV9 and TRBJ1-1; 8 bases match TRBD1. This CDR3 has 11 amino acids. Germline V gene sequence: CDR1 SGDLS, CDR2 YYNGEE. Trimming at V came to 3 bases and at J to 11 bases, leaving 3 bases not matched to a gene. The CDR3 reads CASSAYRGAFF. In DNA form, the CDR3 reads TGTGCCAGCAGCGCCTACAGGGGGGCTTTCTTT.

This clone was recorded a few times. CDR3 residues: CASSLGLVEQYF. The DNA of the CDR3 is TGTGCCAGCAGCTTAGGTCTCGTCGAGCAGTACTTC. The rearrangement joins TRBV7-8 to TRBJ2-7; D remains ambiguous. The CDR3 runs to 12 residues. Germline V gives CDR1 SGHVS, CDR2 FQNEAQ. V lost 1 base and J lost 6, with 7 bases in between.

The chain joins TRBV11-3 to TRBJ1-3, with D hard to call. The V gene's germline CDR1 is SGHNT and CDR2 YENEEA. The CDR3 covers 16 residues. V was trimmed by 3 bases and J by 0 bases, leaving 12 bases between them. The CDR3 here is CASSFRGDGSGNTIYF. The CDR3 DNA is TGTGCCAGCAGCTTCCGGGGAGATGGCTCTGGAAACACCATATATTTT.